Each of the 25 T cell receptor beta chains below was sequenced from the same sample in a study of CD8+ T cells in alopecia areata. RNA was isolated and reverse transcribed to cDNA, the sequencing template. Clones were sequenced by immunoSEQ multiplex PCR, and TCRdb holds only the in-frame ones, with some missing. The sample records 140,000 or so clones, more than 55% being singletons. Sequencing used CD8+ T cells sorted from blood. These receptors all stem from a human donor in good health.

This chain links TRBV9 with TRBJ2-3; the D call may be TRBD1 or TRBD2 (5 bases each). The V end lost 1 base, the J end lost 4 bases, and 7 bases lay between the germline ends. Germline V gene lookup returns CDR1 SGDLS and CDR2 YYNGEE. The CDR3 loop spans 13 amino acids. The CDR3 bases are TGTGCCAGCAGCGTATCGGGGCCAGATACGCAGTATTTT. Protein product: CASSVSGPDTQYF.

The chain couples TRBV5-6 to TRBJ1-2; D gene uncertain. Germline CDR1 reads SGHDT; CDR2 reads YYEEEE. The ends were cut back, 3 bases at V and 4 bases at J, with 4 bases in the middle. This CDR3 contains 11 residues. The CDR3 DNA is TGTGCCAGCAGCTCGAGCTATGGCTACACCTTC. It translates to CASSSSYGYTF.

This clone was counted only a few times. J is TRBJ2-2 and V is TRBV6-5; D unresolved. V was pared by 5 bases and J by 7 bases, with 8 bases between. The CDR3 extends over 12 amino acids. The V gene's germline CDR1 is MNHEY and CDR2 SVGAGI. The CDR3 DNA reads as TGTGCCAGCAGTCTCTTCGGCGGGGAGCTGTTTTTT. This codes for CASSLFGGELFF.

This clone appeared once. This chain uses TRBV28 with TRBJ1-2; a weak D match, TRBD1 (6 bases). Germline assignment: CDR1 MDHEN and CDR2 SYDVKM. This CDR3 region has 14 residues. V lost 5 bases, J lost 3 bases, and 13 bases lay in between. The CDR3 protein is CASSATGQDYGYTF. The CDR3 coding sequence is TGTGCCAGCAGTGCGACAGGTCAGGACTATGGCTACACCTTC.

The chain employs TRBV5-1 and TRBJ2-7, with D uncertain. CDR3 length: 14 amino acids. The germline gives CDR1 SGHRS, CDR2 YFSETQ. Trimming shortened V by 4 bases and J by 3 bases, and 14 bases separated the two germline ends. CDR3 region: CASSLEVPYYEQYF. The CDR3 coding sequence is TGCGCCAGCAGCCTAGAGGTCCCCTACTACGAGCAGTACTTC.

This clone was observed a handful of times. The gene calls are TRBV10-3 and TRBJ2-5, with 8 nucleotides matching TRBD2. CDR1 is ENHRY, CDR2 SYGVKD, per germline. Unmatched junction bases numbered 4, after V lost 2 bases and J lost 5 bases. The CDR3 is 14 amino acids. The CDR3 here is CAISEGTSGETQYF. Written as DNA, the CDR3 is TGTGCCATCAGTGAGGGGACTAGTGGGGAGACCCAGTACTTC.

This chain uses TRBV27 with TRBJ2-1; 8 bases are a match to TRBD2. CDR3 length: 15 residues. Per the germline V gene, CDR1 is MNHEY and CDR2 is SMNVEV (reference sequence). Germline trimming cut 6 bases from V and 4 bases from J; bases unmatched to any gene: 8. The CDR3 region is CASSESTSGYNEQFF. In DNA, the CDR3 is TGTGCCAGCAGCGAAAGTACTAGCGGATACAATGAGCAGTTCTTC.

This rearrangement joins TRBV2 to TRBJ2-3, with 8 bases fitting TRBD2. The germline V gene has CDR1 SNHLY and CDR2 FYNNEI. V shed 3 bases and J 0 bases; nucleotides not matched to a gene: 2. The CDR3 loop spans 15 amino acids. The CDR3 nucleotides are TGTGCCAGCAGTGACTCTAGCGGGAGCACAGATACGCAGTATTTT. It is translated as CASSDSSGSTDTQYF. Combining the CDR3 with reference TRBV2 and TRBJ2-3 gives the whole variable domain EPEVTQTPSHQVTQMGQEVILRCVPISNHLYFYWYRQILGQKVEFLVSFYNNEISEKSEIFDDQFSVERPDGSNFTLKIRSTKLEDSAMYFCASSDSSGSTDTQYFGPGTRLTVL.

This chain uses TRBV30 with TRBJ2-1, with D uncertain. The CDR3 loop spans 12 amino acids. The germline V gene has CDR1 GTSNPN and CDR2 SVGIG (reference sequence). With 5 bases removed from V and 4 bases from J, the gap between germline ends came to 9 bases. CDR3 amino acids: CAWSDTYNEQFF. CDR3 nucleotides: TGTGCCTGGTCCGATACTTACAATGAGCAGTTCTTC.

This clone was detected only a few times. The chain is built from TRBV14 and TRBJ2-7; TRBD1 is a possible D gene (6 bases). Looked up from germline, CDR1 is SGHDN and CDR2 is FVKESK. The V end lost 0 bases, the J end lost 2 bases, and 14 bases lay between the germline ends. The CDR3 has 16 amino acids. DNA for the CDR3: TGTGCCAGCAGCCAAGAGGGCTGGACAGTGACCTACGAGCAGTACTTC. It specifies CASSQEGWTVTYEQYF.

CDR3 nucleotides: TGTGCCACCAGCAGATCTAGGAGTTCCTACAATGAGCAGTTCTTC. The encoded protein is CATSRSRSSYNEQFF. The chain couples TRBV15 to TRBJ2-1; D call uncertain. Per germline, CDR1 LNHNV and CDR2 YYDKDF (reference sequence). The CDR3 contains 15 residues. With 2 bases removed from V and 1 base from J, the gap between germline ends came to 9 bases.

The gene calls are TRBV5-6 and TRBJ2-3, with TRBD2 matching 8 bases. The CDR3 consists of 17 residues. Germline V gives CDR1 SGHDT, CDR2 YYEEEE. With V trimmed by 0 bases and J by 5 bases, 11 bases remained unmatched. Written as DNA, the CDR3 is TGTGCCAGCAGCTTGGTGTTATGGCGGGAGGAGAAAGATACGCAGTATTTT. Its translation is CASSLVLWREEKDTQYF. The full variable domain, in which reference TRBV5-6 and TRBJ2-3 provide the parts outside the CDR3, is DAGVTQSPTHLIKTRGQQVTLRCSPKSGHDTVSWYQQALGQGPQFIFQYYEEEERQRGNFPDRFSGHQFPNYSSELNVNALLLGDSALYLCASSLVLWREEKDTQYFGPGTRLTVL.

V is TRBV10-2 and J is TRBJ2-2; TRBD2 is a possible D gene (6 bases). Germline CDR1 and CDR2: WSHSY and SAAADI. V lost 7 bases to trimming and J lost 4 bases, with 7 bases between them. CDR3 length: 12 residues. The CDR3 coding sequence is TGCGCCAGCATGGGAGGCACCGGGGAGCTGTTTTTT. Protein: CASMGGTGELFF.

This clone was seen only a few times. The chain employs TRBV27 and TRBJ2-1, with 14 bases lining up with TRBD2. Per the germline V gene, CDR1 is MNHEY and CDR2 is SMNVEV (reference sequence). The CDR3 loop spans 17 amino acids. Trimming cost V 5 bases and J 4 bases; bases outside gene matches: 7. This chain's CDR3 is CASSATRLAGGYNEQFF. In nucleotides, the CDR3 is TGTGCCAGCAGTGCCACCCGACTAGCGGGAGGGTACAATGAGCAGTTCTTC.

The chain recombines TRBV27 with TRBJ1-1; D unresolved. Germline assignment: CDR1 MNHEY and CDR2 SMNVEV (reference sequence). The ends were cut back, 1 base at V and 1 base at J, with 4 bases in the middle. The CDR3 runs 13 residues. The CDR3 protein is CASSLWGNTEAFF. DNA for the CDR3: TGTGCCAGCAGTTTATGGGGGAACACTGAAGCTTTCTTT.

The V call is TRBV5-6, the J call TRBJ2-1; TRBD2 is a possible D gene (6 bases). Per germline, CDR1 SGHDT and CDR2 YYEEEE. The CDR3 is made up of 16 amino acids. V was pared by 2 bases and J by 1 base, with 13 bases between. CDR3 region: CASSLSMGGSYNEQFF. For the CDR3, the DNA is TGTGCCAGCAGCTTATCAATGGGGGGTTCCTACAATGAGCAGTTCTTC. The variable domain in full, completed from reference TRBV5-6 and TRBJ2-1, reads DAGVTQSPTHLIKTRGQQVTLRCSPKSGHDTVSWYQQALGQGPQFIFQYYEEEERQRGNFPDRFSGHQFPNYSSELNVNALLLGDSALYLCASSLSMGGSYNEQFFGPGTRLTVL.

This chain uses TRBV7-9 with TRBJ2-3; tentative D call: TRBD2 (6 bases). This CDR3 is built from 16 residues. Germline-derived CDR1 and CDR2 are SEHNR and FQNEAQ (reference sequence). V gave up 5 bases and J gave up 2 bases, with 17 bases separating them. CDR3 coding DNA: TGTGCCAGCAGCATGGGACTCCAAAGGGCCACAGATACGCAGTATTTT. The encoded protein is CASSMGLQRATDTQYF. The full variable domain, in which reference TRBV7-9 and TRBJ2-3 provide the parts outside the CDR3, is DTGVSQNPRHKITKRGQNVTFRCDPISEHNRLYWYRQTLGQGPEFLTYFQNEAQLEKSRLLSDRFSAERPKGSFSTLEIQRTEQGDSAMYLCASSMGLQRATDTQYFGPGTRLTVL.

This clone has only a few counts. This sequence joins TRBV6-4 and TRBJ2-5, with 8 bases aligning to TRBD1. Germline V gene lookup returns CDR1 MRHNA and CDR2 SNTAGT. The CDR3 is 16 amino acids. The V gene end was trimmed by 0 bases and the J gene end by 4 bases; junction bases not matched to a gene: 7. The CDR3 sequence is CASSDSPGQDVETQYF. For the CDR3, the DNA is TGTGCCAGCAGTGACTCCCCGGGACAGGATGTAGAGACCCAGTACTTC.

This clone was found a few times. The genes are TRBV25-1 and TRBJ2-7, with unresolved D. V dropped 5 bases and J dropped 0 bases, with 5 bases sitting between them. CDR1 and CDR2 (germline): MGHDK, SYGVNS. This CDR3 comprises 12 residues. The CDR3 DNA reads as TGTGCCAGCAGTTTAAGCTCCTACGAGCAGTACTTC. Translated, it gives CASSLSSYEQYF.

This clone came up a few times. The gene calls are TRBV27 and TRBJ2-7, with 9 bases identical to TRBD1. The ends lost 11 bases at V and 2 bases at J; junction bases unmatched: 4. Looked up from germline, CDR1 is MNHEY and CDR2 is SMNVEV (reference sequence). The CDR3 is 12 residues long. The CDR3 protein is CAEGQGPYEQYF. The CDR3 bases are TGTGCCGAGGGACAGGGCCCCTACGAGCAGTACTTC.

The gene calls are TRBV5-6 and TRBJ1-1; D possibly corresponds to TRBD1 (5 bases). Germline assignment: CDR1 SGHDT and CDR2 YYEEEE. The CDR3 contains 12 residues. The V and J ends lost 3 bases and 5 bases respectively, with 8 bases between them. CDR3 region: CASSSGATEAFF. In DNA form, the CDR3 reads TGTGCCAGCAGCTCCGGGGCGACTGAAGCTTTCTTT.

This chain links TRBV14 with TRBJ2-7; possibly TRBD1 for D (5 bases). Trimming left V 0 bases short and J 5 bases short, with 11 bases between. Germline assignment: CDR1 SGHDN and CDR2 FVKESK. CDR3 length: 14 amino acids. The DNA of the CDR3 is TGTGCCAGCAGCCAAGAGCAGGGCACGAACGAGCAGTACTTC. It encodes CASSQEQGTNEQYF.

A note on this clone: Distinct nucleotide sequences in the sample also encode this CDR3. The DNA for the CDR3 is TGTGCCAGCAGCTTAGGTTCGTACGAGCAGTACTTC. Protein sequence: CASSLGSYEQYF. The chain recombines TRBV7-9 with TRBJ2-7; the D is unclear. This CDR3 has 12 amino acids. The germline gives CDR1 SEHNR, CDR2 FQNEAQ (reference sequence). With 1 base removed from V and 4 bases from J, the gap between germline ends came to 5 bases.

The chain has TRBV7-9 and TRBJ2-7, with D hard to call. The CDR3 extends over 12 amino acids. CDR1 and CDR2 from the germline V gene are SEHNR and FQNEAQ (reference sequence). With 6 bases removed from V and 6 bases from J, the gap between germline ends came to 12 bases. In nucleotides, the CDR3 is TGTGCCAGCAGTCCTGACTGGGGCGAGCAGTACTTC. Amino acid sequence: CASSPDWGEQYF.

The V and J genes are TRBV29-1 and TRBJ2-7; 9 bases match TRBD2. This CDR3 is built from 14 residues. Germline V gene lookup returns CDR1 SQVTM and CDR2 ANQGSEA. J was trimmed by 5 bases and V by 2 bases; bases with no gene match: 7. This CDR3 is CSVESGAGGNEQYF. In nucleotides, the CDR3 is TGCAGCGTTGAATCTGGAGCGGGAGGAAACGAGCAGTACTTC.